A selection of T cell receptor beta chains follows, all from one sample in a study of control samples from healthy donors and cancer patients. The method was immunoSEQ multiplex PCR; TCRdb's version includes in-frame clones alone and lacks a portion of them. The table has tens of thousands of clones, about 90% seen once. The specimen was blood. Source of these receptors: a woman between 45 and 60 years old in good health. CDR3s include the opening cysteine and the closing phenylalanine or tryptophan. D genes are given only for firm matches. The listing skips clone size in some rows; elsewhere it reads once, few, many or a size class.

J gene: TRBJ2-7; clone size: .; D gene: .; V gene: TRBV7-6; CDR3 DNA: TGTGCCAGCAGCTTAGCAGACGGGGGGCGGCAGTACTTC; CDR3 protein: CASSLADGGRQYF
J gene: TRBJ2-7; clone size: .; D gene: TRBD1; V gene: TRBV7-9; CDR3 DNA: TGTGCCAGCAGCTCGCCCTCGGGACAGAGCTCCTACGAGCAGTACTTC; CDR3 protein: CASSSPSGQSSYEQYF
J gene: TRBJ2-3; clone size: .; D gene: TRBD2; V gene: TRBV24-1; CDR3 DNA: TGTGCCACCAGTGATTTGACTAGCGGGAGTACAGATACGCAGTATTTT; CDR3 protein: CATSDLTSGSTDTQYF
J gene: TRBJ2-1; clone size: .; D gene: TRBD2; V gene: TRBV7-3; CDR3 DNA: TGTGCCAGCAGCTTATTCCCGGGACTAGCGGGAGGTGAGCAGTTCTTC; CDR3 protein: CASSLFPGLAGGEQFF
J gene: TRBJ2-6; clone size: .; D gene: .; V gene: TRBV7-3; CDR3 DNA: TGTGCCAGCAGCCCCTGGTCCCCCGGGGCCAACGTCCTGACTTTC; CDR3 protein: CASSPWSPGANVLTF
J gene: TRBJ1-5; clone size: .; D gene: TRBD1; V gene: TRBV30; CDR3 DNA: TGTGCCTGGGGAAGACAGGGCGGGCAGCCCCAGCATTTT; CDR3 protein: CAWGRQGGQPQHF
J gene: TRBJ1-1; clone size: .; D gene: .; V gene: TRBV11-2; CDR3 DNA: TGTGCCAGCAGCCTTAGTGGGAGGACGGGTTTGAGCACTGAAGCTTTCTTT; CDR3 protein: CASSLSGRTGLSTEAFF
J gene: TRBJ2-7; clone size: .; D gene: .; V gene: TRBV7-8; CDR3 DNA: TGTGCCAGCAGCGCCACGGGGGTTAGGAGCTCCTACGAGCAGTACTTC; CDR3 protein: CASSATGVRSSYEQYF
J gene: TRBJ1-1; clone size: .; D gene: .; V gene: TRBV3-1/TRBV3-2; CDR3 DNA: TGTGCCAGCAGCCTCAGCGGAAAGGGCACTGAAGCTTTCTTT; CDR3 protein: CASSLSGKGTEAFF
J gene: TRBJ2-5; clone size: .; D gene: .; V gene: TRBV24-1; CDR3 DNA: TGTGCCACCAGTGATTTTGCGGGGTGTGTGTACTTC; CDR3 protein: CATSDFAGCVYF
J gene: TRBJ1-4; clone size: once; D gene: .; V gene: TRBV19; CDR3 DNA: TGTGCCAGTAGGGACAGTTTAATATCAACTAATGAAAAACTGTTTTTT; CDR3 protein: CASRDSLISTNEKLFF
J gene: TRBJ2-1; clone size: .; D gene: .; V gene: TRBV9; CDR3 DNA: TGTGCCAGCAGCGTAGGGACCTCCAATGAGCAGTTCTTC; CDR3 protein: CASSVGTSNEQFF